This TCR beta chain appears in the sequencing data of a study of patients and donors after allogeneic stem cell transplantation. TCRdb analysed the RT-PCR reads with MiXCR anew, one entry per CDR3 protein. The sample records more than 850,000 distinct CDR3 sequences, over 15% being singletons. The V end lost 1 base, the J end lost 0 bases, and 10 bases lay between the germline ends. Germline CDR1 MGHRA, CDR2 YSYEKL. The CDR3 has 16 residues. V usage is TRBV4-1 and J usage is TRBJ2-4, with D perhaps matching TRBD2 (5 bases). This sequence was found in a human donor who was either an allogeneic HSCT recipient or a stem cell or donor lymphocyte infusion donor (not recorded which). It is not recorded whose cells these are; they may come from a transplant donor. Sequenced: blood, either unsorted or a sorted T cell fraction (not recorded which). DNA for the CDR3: TGCGCCAGCAGCCAAGTTAGTGGACTAGCCAAAAACATTCAGTACTTC. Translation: CASSQVSGLAKNIQYF.